This is a list of T cell receptor beta chains from one sample in a study of naive CD8 T cells in extremely preterm neonates. Repertoires were generated with immunoSEQ multiplex PCR, while TCRdb's copy carries only in-frame clones and drops some. The data show over 3,500 clones, less than 98% seen once. Sample: naive CD8+ T cells from blood. The receptors derive from a human donor in good health. The CDR3 runs from the conserved cysteine through the conserved F or W. Each record gives: CDR3 length, V gene, D gene, J gene, CDR3 DNA, CDR3 protein. A D gene is named only where the DNA matches it firmly.

len: 15
v_gene: TRBV6-1
d_gene: -
j_gene: TRBJ2-1
CDR3nt: TGTGCCAGCAGTCGCTTTGGGGCCCAATACAATGAGCAGTTCTTC
CDR3aa: CASSRFGAQYNEQFF

len: 17
v_gene: TRBV15
d_gene: -
j_gene: TRBJ2-1
CDR3nt: TGTGCCACCAGCAGAGGTGAGGACTCTCCAAACTACAATGAGCAGTTCTTC
CDR3aa: CATSRGEDSPNYNEQFF

len: 14
v_gene: TRBV28
d_gene: TRBD1
j_gene: TRBJ2-3
CDR3nt: TGTGCCAGCAGTGTCGGGACAGATGGAGATACGCAGTATTTT
CDR3aa: CASSVGTDGDTQYF